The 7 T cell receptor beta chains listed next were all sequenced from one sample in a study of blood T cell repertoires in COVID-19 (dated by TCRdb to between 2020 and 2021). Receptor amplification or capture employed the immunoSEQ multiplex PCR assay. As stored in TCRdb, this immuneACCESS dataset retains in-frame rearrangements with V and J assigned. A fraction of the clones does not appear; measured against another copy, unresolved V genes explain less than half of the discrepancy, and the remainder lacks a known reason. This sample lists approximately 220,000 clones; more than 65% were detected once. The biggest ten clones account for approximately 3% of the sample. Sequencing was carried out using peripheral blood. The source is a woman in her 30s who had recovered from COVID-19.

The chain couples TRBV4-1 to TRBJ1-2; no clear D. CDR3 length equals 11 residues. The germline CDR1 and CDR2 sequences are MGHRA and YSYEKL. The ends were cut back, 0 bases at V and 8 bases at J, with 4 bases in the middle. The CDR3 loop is CASSQDRGYTF. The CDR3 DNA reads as TGCGCCAGCAGCCAAGATCGGGGCTACACCTTC.

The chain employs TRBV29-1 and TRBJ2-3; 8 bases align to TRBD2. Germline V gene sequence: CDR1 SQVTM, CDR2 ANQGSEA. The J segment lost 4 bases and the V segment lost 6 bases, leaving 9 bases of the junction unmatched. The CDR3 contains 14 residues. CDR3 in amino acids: CSVYEAGVSDTQYF. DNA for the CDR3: TGCAGCGTCTATGAAGCGGGAGTGTCAGATACGCAGTATTTT.

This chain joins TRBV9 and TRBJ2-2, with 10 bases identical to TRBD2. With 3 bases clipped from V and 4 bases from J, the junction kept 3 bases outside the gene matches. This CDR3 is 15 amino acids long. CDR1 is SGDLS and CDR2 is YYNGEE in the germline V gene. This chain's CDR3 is CASSGSGRATGELFF. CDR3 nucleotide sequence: TGTGCCAGCAGCGGAAGCGGGAGGGCCACCGGGGAGCTGTTTTTT.

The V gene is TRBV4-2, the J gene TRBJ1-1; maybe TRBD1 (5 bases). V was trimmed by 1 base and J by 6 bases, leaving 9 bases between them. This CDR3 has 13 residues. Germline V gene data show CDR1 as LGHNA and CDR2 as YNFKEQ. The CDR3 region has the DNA TGTGCCAGCAGCCAAGCGGCCAGGGCTGAAGCTTTCTTT. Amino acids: CASSQAARAEAFF.

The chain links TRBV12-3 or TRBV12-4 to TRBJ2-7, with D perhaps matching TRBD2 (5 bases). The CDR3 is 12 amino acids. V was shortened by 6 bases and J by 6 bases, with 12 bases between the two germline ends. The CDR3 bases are TGTGCCAGCAGCCCCGCGGGCGGCGAGCAGTACTTC. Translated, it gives CASSPAGGEQYF.

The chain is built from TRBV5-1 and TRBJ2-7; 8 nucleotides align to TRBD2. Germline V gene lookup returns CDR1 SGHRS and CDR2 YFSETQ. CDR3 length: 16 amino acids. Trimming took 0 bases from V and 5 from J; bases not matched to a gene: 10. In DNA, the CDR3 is TGCGCCAGCAGCTTGGGAACCCCCGGGAGGGGCGACGAGCAGTACTTC. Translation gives CASSLGTPGRGDEQYF. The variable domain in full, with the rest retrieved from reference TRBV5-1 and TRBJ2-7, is KAGVTQTPRYLIKTRGQQVTLSCSPISGHRSVSWYQQTPGQGLQFLFEYFSETQRNKGNFPGRFSGRQFSNSRSEMNVSTLELGDSALYLCASSLGTPGRGDEQYFGPGTRLTVT.

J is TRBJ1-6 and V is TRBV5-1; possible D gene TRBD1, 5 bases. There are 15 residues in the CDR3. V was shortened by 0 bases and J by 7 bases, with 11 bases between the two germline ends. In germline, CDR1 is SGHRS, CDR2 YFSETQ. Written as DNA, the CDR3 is TGCGCCAGCAGCTTGGAGGGCAGGACAAATTCACCCCTCCACTTT. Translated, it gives CASSLEGRTNSPLHF.